This is a list of T cell receptor beta chains from one sample in a study of T cells in Graves' hyperthyroidism and ophthalmopathy. TCRdb independently ran MiXCR on the multiplex PCR reads; one entry per CDR3 protein. The sample comprises hundreds of thousands of distinct CDR3 sequences, less than 25% of which are singletons, and under 35% rests with the top ten. Sequencing used blood. These receptors originate from a young man with Graves' ophthalmopathy. Each CDR3 is given with its conserved first and last residue. A D gene is named only where the DNA matches it firmly. Clone size is given for some rows only: seen once, a few or many times, or a class if the clone is expanded.

V	D	size	length	J	CDR3	DNA
TRBV5-1	.	.	17	TRBJ2-1	CASSSVPTGLSYNEQFF	TGCGCCAGCAGCTCAGTCCCGACAGGCCTCTCCTACAATGAGCAGTTCTTC
TRBV15	TRBD1	few	15	TRBJ1-3	CATSRRTGAGNTIYF	TGTGCCACCAGCAGGAGGACAGGCGCCGGTAACACCATATATTTT
TRBV3-1	.	.	17	TRBJ2-2	CASSQDLETIDTGELFF	TGTGCCAGCAGCCAAGACTTGGAGACTATAGACACCGGGGAGCTGTTTTTT
TRBV9	TRBD1	few	19	TRBJ1-2	CASSVAPQNRDRENYGYTF	TGTGCCAGCAGCGTAGCCCCACAGAATAGGGACAGGGAAAATTATGGCTACACCTTC
TRBV11-2	.	.	12	TRBJ2-7	CASNRDSYEQYF	TGTGCCAGCAACCGGGACTCTTACGAGCAGTACTTC
TRBV10-3	.	.	14	TRBJ2-2	CAISLRLSTGELFF	TGTGCCATCAGCTTGAGGCTCTCGACCGGGGAGCTGTTTTTT
TRBV28	TRBD1	many	15	TRBJ2-3	CASSYGTGSTDTQYF	TGTGCCAGCAGTTACGGGACAGGGAGCACAGATACGCAGTATTTT
TRBV9	TRBD2	.	16	TRBJ2-1	CASSVGPSGIDNEQFF	TGTGCCAGCAGCGTAGGGCCTAGCGGGATAGACAATGAGCAGTTCTTC
TRBV5-8	.	.	14	TRBJ2-5	CASSLAGSLETQYF	TGTGCCAGCAGCTTAGCAGGGTCCTTAGAGACCCAGTACTTC
TRBV5-1	TRBD2	.	17	TRBJ2-7	CASSHGTSGTETYEQYF	TGCGCCAGCAGCCACGGGACTAGCGGGACAGAAACCTACGAGCAGTACTTC
TRBV15	TRBD2	.	16	TRBJ2-5	CATSRGGTSGGETQYF	TGTGCCACCAGCAGAGGGGGGACTAGCGGGGGAGAGACCCAGTACTTC
TRBV5-1	.	.	14	TRBJ2-1	CASSRSDSYNEQFF	TGCGCCAGCAGTAGATCGGACTCCTACAATGAGCAGTTCTTC
TRBV30	.	.	16	TRBJ2-3	CAWSASLGGALDTQYF	TGTGCCTGGAGTGCCTCCCTTGGGGGCGCGTTAGATACGCAGTATTTT
TRBV5-6	.	.	16	TRBJ2-3	CASSLAPGPGSDTQYF	TGTGCCAGCAGCTTGGCCCCGGGCCCCGGCTCGGATACGCAGTATTTT
TRBV14	TRBD1	few	16	TRBJ2-1	CASSQDFRTGYNEQFF	TGTGCCAGCAGCCAAGATTTCAGGACAGGTTACAATGAGCAGTTCTTC
TRBV12-3/TRBV12-4	.	.	13	TRBJ2-3	CASSTGLGDTQYF	TGTGCCAGCAGCACAGGATTGGGGGATACGCAGTATTTT
TRBV12-3/TRBV12-4	.	few	14	TRBJ2-2	CASRRGENTGELFF	TGTGCCAGCAGAAGGGGGGAGAACACCGGGGAGCTGTTTTTT
TRBV10-2	.	.	12	TRBJ2-1	CASSIPYNEQFF	TGCGCCAGCAGCATCCCCTACAATGAGCAGTTCTTC
TRBV28	.	many	15	TRBJ1-5	CASSSGGARNQPQHF	TGTGCCAGCAGTAGCGGGGGAGCTCGCAATCAGCCCCAGCATTTT
TRBV28	.	.	15	TRBJ1-5	CASSLGGVDLQPQHF	TGTGCCAGCAGTCTGGGCGGGGTGGATCTACAACCCCAGCATTTT
TRBV6-5	.	many	14	TRBJ2-3	CASSYSQNTDTQYF	TGTGCCAGCAGTTACAGCCAAAACACAGATACGCAGTATTTT
TRBV30	.	many	13	TRBJ1-1	CALIHRENTEAFF	TGTGCCTTAATCCATCGGGAGAACACTGAAGCTTTCTTT
TRBV12-3/TRBV12-4	.	few	15	TRBJ1-2	CASSPLSQGRDGYTF	TGTGCCAGCAGTCCTCTATCACAGGGTAGGGATGGCTACACCTTC
TRBV14	TRBD2	.	17	TRBJ2-5	CASSQGIRLAGGETQYF	TGTGCCAGCAGCCAAGGGATTAGACTAGCGGGAGGAGAGACCCAGTACTTC
TRBV19	TRBD2	few	15	TRBJ2-7	CASSMTTSRAYEQYF	TGTGCCAGTAGTATGACGACTAGCCGGGCGTACGAGCAGTACTTC
TRBV7-3	TRBD2	few	16	TRBJ2-4	CASSLGLARSGNIQYF	TGTGCCAGCAGCTTGGGACTAGCCCGCTCCGGAAACATTCAGTACTTC